This T cell receptor (beta chain) was sequenced for a study of tissue T cells after allogeneic stem cell transplantation. There are 13 residues in the CDR3. With V trimmed by 8 bases and J by 6 bases, 7 bases remained unmatched. In germline, CDR1 is SGHTA, CDR2 FQGNSA. Here immunoSEQ multiplex PCR was the method, and the copy in TCRdb shows in-frame clones only, minus some. Here the sample spans about 9,500 clones, 50% to 80% being singletons. J is TRBJ1-5 and V is TRBV7-2, with 7 bases matching TRBD1. The TCR was taken from a woman aged 18 to 55 with breast cancer. This specimen was tissue from the ileum, taken at autopsy. The CDR3 region is CASGYRGGQPQHF. The CDR3 nucleotides are TGTGCCAGCGGCTACAGGGGTGGTCAGCCCCAGCATTTT. Supplemented by reference TRBV7-2 and TRBJ1-5, the full variable domain reads GAGVSQSPSNKVTEKGKDVELRCDPISGHTALYWYRQSLGQGLEFLIYFQGNSAPDKSGLPSDRFSAERTGGSVSTLTIQRTQQEDSAVYLCASGYRGGQPQHFGDGTRLSIL.